The 19 T cell receptor beta chains below were found in one sample sequenced in a study of blood T cells in healthy people across ages. A J-beta primer mix and a sample-barcoded 5' primer were used in a second PCR of about 7 to 12 cycles. TCRdb re-derived calls from the 5' RACE reads in MiXCR, one entry per CDR3 protein. The sample contains around 280,000 distinct CDR3 sequences, roughly 29% of which appear only once. The sequenced material came from blood. All receptors come from a woman in her seventies in good health.

The V and J genes are TRBV29-1 and TRBJ1-3; D call uncertain. The V gene's germline CDR1 is SQVTM and CDR2 ANQGSEA. The CDR3 length is 12 residues. V gave up 7 bases and J gave up 8 bases, with 15 bases separating them. The CDR3 nucleotides are TGCAGCGCTCGGGTCCCGTCGGACACCATATATTTT. Translated: CSARVPSDTIYF.

The rearrangement uses TRBV20-1 and TRBJ2-3; D remains unclear. Germline lookup yields CDR1 DFQATT and CDR2 SNEGSKA (reference sequence). The germline V and J ends were trimmed by 3 bases and 5 bases, with 9 bases remaining between them. This CDR3 spans 12 amino acids. Here the CDR3 reads CSASVAIDTQYF. CDR3 DNA: TGCAGTGCTAGCGTGGCGATAGATACGCAGTATTTT.

The sample holds one count of this clonotype. This chain joins TRBV2 and TRBJ2-1, with TRBD1 matching 9 bases. The germline V gene encodes CDR1 SNHLY and CDR2 FYNNEI. The length of the CDR3 is 14 residues. Trimming cost V 6 bases and J 6 bases; bases outside gene matches: 6. In DNA, the CDR3 is TGTGCCAGCAGAAAATTGACAGGGGGCAATGAGCAGTTCTTC. It specifies CASRKLTGGNEQFF. Together with reference TRBV2 and TRBJ2-1, the CDR3 gives the full variable domain: EPEVTQTPSHQVTQMGQEVILRCVPISNHLYFYWYRQILGQKVEFLVSFYNNEISEKSEIFDDQFSVERPDGSNFTLKIRSTKLEDSAMYFCASRKLTGGNEQFFGPGTRLTVL.

CDR3 loop: CSARFKETQYF. The DNA for the CDR3 is TGCAGTGCGAGGTTTAAAGAGACCCAGTACTTC. V and J are TRBV20-1 and TRBJ2-5, with D hard to call. Trimming removed 6 bases from V and 3 bases from J, with 8 bases in between. CDR1 and CDR2 from the germline V gene are DFQATT and SNEGSKA (reference sequence). This CDR3 comprises 11 residues.

There are a few counts of this clonotype. Written as DNA, the CDR3 is TGTGCCAGCAGCCGGACAGCCCTTGGGGGCTACACCTTC. Translating it yields CASSRTALGGYTF. The V call is TRBV6-5, the J call TRBJ1-2, with D maybe TRBD1 (6 bases). The V and J ends lost 6 bases and 8 bases respectively, with 16 bases between them. The CDR3 is 13 residues long. CDR1 is MNHEY and CDR2 is SVGAGI in the germline V gene.

The rearrangement links TRBV29-1 to TRBJ2-6; 8 bases are a match to TRBD1. The CDR3 sequence is 19 residues long. Germline CDR1 is SQVTM and CDR2 is ANQGSEA. The ends lost 1 base at V and 0 bases at J; junction bases unmatched: 11. CDR3 nucleotides: TGCAGCGTTGAAGGGCCCGGGACAGGAAAAGACTCTGGGGCCAACGTCCTGACTTTC. It codes for CSVEGPGTGKDSGANVLTF.

Notes on this clonotype: This could be a read error, since a much larger clone is one nucleotide away. The chain has TRBV11-2 and TRBJ2-7; the D gene is possibly TRBD2 (5 bases). Looked up from germline, CDR1 is SGHAT and CDR2 is FQNNGV. The CDR3 is made up of 16 amino acids. CDR3 nucleotide sequence: TGTGCCTGCAGCTTGGACTTGCTAGGACGGCACTACGAGCAGTACTTC. This sequence encodes CACSLDLLGRHYEQYF.

On this clonotype itself: This may arise from a read error, as a much more abundant clone is one base away. The rearrangement uses TRBV28 and TRBJ1-5, with D perhaps TRBD1 (5 bases). This CDR3 is 15 amino acids long. From germline, CDR1 is MDHEN and CDR2 SYDVKM. The CDR3 bases are TGTGCCAGCAGCCATGACAGAGTACCGGGTCAGCCCCTGCATTTT. Protein product: CASSHDRVPGQPLHF.

The chain couples TRBV5-1 to TRBJ1-1, with D uncertain. Germline values: CDR1 SGHRS, CDR2 YFSETQ. The CDR3 is 13 amino acids. Trimming shortened V by 0 bases and J by 0 bases, and 3 bases separated the two germline ends. The CDR3 loop is CASSLVLNTEAFF. The CDR3 DNA is TGCGCCAGCAGCTTGGTTTTGAACACTGAAGCTTTCTTT.

V gene TRBV5-1 combines with J gene TRBJ2-2, with a possible D match to TRBD1 (6 bases). Germline V gives CDR1 SGHRS, CDR2 YFSETQ. Trimming pared 2 bases from V and 6 bases from J, leaving 11 bases between. This CDR3 has 14 residues. The CDR3 region is CASSFGGQAGELFF. CDR3 in DNA: TGCGCCAGCAGCTTTGGGGGCCAGGCCGGGGAGCTGTTTTTT.

This clonotype was observed a handful of times. CDR3 DNA sequence: TGCAGCGCTCCAGCTAACGGGTTTGCTGAGCAGTTCTTC. Its protein is CSAPANGFAEQFF. This chain connects TRBV29-1 to TRBJ2-1; D is unresolved. V gave up 7 bases and J gave up 9 bases, with 19 bases separating them. Germline V lookup: CDR1 SQVTM, CDR2 ANQGSEA. This CDR3 spans 13 amino acids.

This clonotype has just a few counts. The J gene is TRBJ2-7, the V gene TRBV7-3, with 10 bases lining up with TRBD1. CDR1 is SGHTA and CDR2 is FQGTGA in the germline V gene. CDR3 length equals 16 residues. After removal of 2 bases from V and 6 bases from J, the junction contained 10 bases not matched to a gene. CDR3 residues: CASSLVVMTGGVEQYF. CDR3 sequence (DNA): TGTGCCAGCAGCTTAGTGGTGATGACAGGGGGCGTCGAGCAGTACTTC.

The sample holds a few counts of this clonotype. A much larger clone sits a single nucleotide away, making a read error possible. The J gene is TRBJ2-6, the V gene TRBV7-2, with D perhaps TRBD1 or TRBD2 (6 bases each). The V and J ends lost 7 bases and 1 base respectively, with 8 bases between them. The CDR3 sequence is 14 residues long. Germline values: CDR1 SGHTA, CDR2 FQGNSA. The DNA for the CDR3 is TGTGCCAGCAAGGGGGGTTCTGGGGCCAACGTCCTGACTTTC. Protein sequence: CASKGGSGANVLTF.

Many counts were recorded for this clonotype. V is TRBV29-1 and J is TRBJ1-2; possibly TRBD1 for D (6 bases). Per the germline V gene, CDR1 is SQVTM and CDR2 is ANQGSEA. This CDR3 region has 11 residues. Trimming cost V 5 bases and J 8 bases, with 12 bases left between them. DNA for the CDR3: TGCAGCGTTAAGACAGGCGCCGGCTACACCTTC. It specifies CSVKTGAGYTF.

This clonotype turned up a few times. The chain has TRBV20-1 and TRBJ2-3; no definite D call. Germline V gene data show CDR1 as DFQATT and CDR2 as SNEGSKA (reference sequence). Trimming took 5 bases from V and 4 from J, leaving 10 bases between them. The length of the CDR3 is 12 residues. The CDR3 is CSAGPRPDTQYF. CDR3 DNA: TGCAGTGCTGGCCCCAGACCAGATACGCAGTATTTT.

This clonotype occurred a few times. V is TRBV9 and J is TRBJ2-3; maybe TRBD2 (5 bases). V was clipped by 3 bases and J by 1 base, with 18 bases between them. CDR1 and CDR2 (germline): SGDLS, YYNGEE. This CDR3 spans 17 amino acids. The CDR3 reads CASSAPRPSGRTDTQYF. In DNA, the CDR3 is TGTGCCAGCAGCGCTCCTCGCCCGAGCGGACGCACAGATACGCAGTATTTT.

This rearrangement joins TRBV4-1 to TRBJ2-2; the D call may be TRBD1 or TRBD2 (5 bases each). Trimming removed 1 base from V and 0 bases from J, with 15 bases in between. Germline CDR1 MGHRA, CDR2 YSYEKL. The CDR3 extends over 18 amino acids. CDR3 nucleotide sequence: TGCGCCAGCAGCCAAGTATGGGGTCCGGGACCGAACACCGGGGAGCTGTTTTTT. Translated: CASSQVWGPGPNTGELFF.

The genes are TRBV9 and TRBJ2-6; 7 nucleotides agree with TRBD1. The V segment lost 3 bases and the J segment 2 bases; nucleotides outside the gene matches: 5. CDR3 length: 16 residues. CDR1 and CDR2 from the germline V gene are SGDLS and YYNGEE. The DNA of the CDR3 is TGTGCCAGCAGCGCAGACAGGGATACTGGGGCCAACGTCCTGACTTTC. Protein: CASSADRDTGANVLTF.

This clonotype has just a few counts. This chain connects TRBV29-1 to TRBJ2-3; perhaps TRBD1 as D (5 bases). Trimming removed 3 bases from V and 4 bases from J, with 17 bases in between. The V gene's germline CDR1 is SQVTM and CDR2 ANQGSEA. CDR3 size: 15 residues. CDR3 amino acids: CSVDLVGRVADTQYF. The CDR3 nucleotides read TGCAGCGTTGACCTGGTGGGCAGGGTAGCAGATACGCAGTATTTT.